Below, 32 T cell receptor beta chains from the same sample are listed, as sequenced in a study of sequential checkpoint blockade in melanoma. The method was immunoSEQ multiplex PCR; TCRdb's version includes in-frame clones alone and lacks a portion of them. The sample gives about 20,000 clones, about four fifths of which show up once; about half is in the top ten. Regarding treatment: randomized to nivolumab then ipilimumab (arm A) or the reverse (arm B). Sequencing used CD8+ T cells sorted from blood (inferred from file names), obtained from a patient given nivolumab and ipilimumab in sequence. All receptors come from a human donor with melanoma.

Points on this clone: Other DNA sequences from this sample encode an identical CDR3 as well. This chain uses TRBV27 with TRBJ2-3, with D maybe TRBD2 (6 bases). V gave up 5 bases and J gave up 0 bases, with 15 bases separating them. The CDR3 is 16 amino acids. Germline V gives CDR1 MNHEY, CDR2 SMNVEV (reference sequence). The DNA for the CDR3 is TGTGCCAGCAGTCCCGGCGGAGGGCCTAGCACAGATACGCAGTATTTT. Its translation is CASSPGGGPSTDTQYF.

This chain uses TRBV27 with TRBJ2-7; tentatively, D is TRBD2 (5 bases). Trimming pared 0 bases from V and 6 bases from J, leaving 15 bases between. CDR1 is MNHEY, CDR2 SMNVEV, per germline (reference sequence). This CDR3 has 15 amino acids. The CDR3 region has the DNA TGTGCCAGCAGTTTATCGAACGGGGTCCTGTTCGAGCAGTACTTC. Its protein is CASSLSNGVLFEQYF.

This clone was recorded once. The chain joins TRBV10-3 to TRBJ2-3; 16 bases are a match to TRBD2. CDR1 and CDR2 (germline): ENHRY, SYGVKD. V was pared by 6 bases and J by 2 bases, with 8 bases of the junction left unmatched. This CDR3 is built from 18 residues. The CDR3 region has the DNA TGTGCCATCAGCGAGCCGGGACTAGCGGGGGGGCTCACAGATACGCAGTATTTT. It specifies CAISEPGLAGGLTDTQYF.

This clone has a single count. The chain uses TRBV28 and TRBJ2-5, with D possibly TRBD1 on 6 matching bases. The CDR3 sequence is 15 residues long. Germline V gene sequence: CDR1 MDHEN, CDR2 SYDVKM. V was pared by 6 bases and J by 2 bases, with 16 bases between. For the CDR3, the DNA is TGTGCCAGCAGCCCTGGTTACAGGGCACAAGAGACCCAGTACTTC. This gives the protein CASSPGYRAQETQYF.

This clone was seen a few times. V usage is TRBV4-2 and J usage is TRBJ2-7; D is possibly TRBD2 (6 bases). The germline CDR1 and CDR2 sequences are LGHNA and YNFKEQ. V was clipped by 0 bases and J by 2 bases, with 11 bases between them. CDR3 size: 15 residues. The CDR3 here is CASSQDWGTAYEQYF. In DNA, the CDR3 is TGTGCCAGCAGCCAAGATTGGGGGACTGCCTACGAGCAGTACTTC.

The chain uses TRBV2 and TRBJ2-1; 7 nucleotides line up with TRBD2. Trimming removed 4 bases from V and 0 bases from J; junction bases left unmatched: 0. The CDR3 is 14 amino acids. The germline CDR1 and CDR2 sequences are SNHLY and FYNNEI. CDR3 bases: TGTGCCAGCAGTGCTAGCGGCTCCTACAATGAGCAGTTCTTC. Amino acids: CASSASGSYNEQFF.

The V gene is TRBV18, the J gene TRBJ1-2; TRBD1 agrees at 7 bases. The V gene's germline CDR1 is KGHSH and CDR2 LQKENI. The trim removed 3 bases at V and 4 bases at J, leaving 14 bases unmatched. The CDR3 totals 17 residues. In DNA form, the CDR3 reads TGTGCCAGCTCACCCACAGTCGCGGAGGGGGCGATCTATGGCTACACCTTC. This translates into CASSPTVAEGAIYGYTF.

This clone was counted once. The CDR3 here is CASSIGTLPSTDTQYF. The CDR3 region has the DNA TGTGCCAGTAGTATAGGGACACTCCCTAGCACAGATACGCAGTATTTT. V usage is TRBV19 and J usage is TRBJ2-3; possible D gene TRBD1, 5 bases. This CDR3 comprises 16 residues. Germline CDR1 and CDR2: LNHDA and SQIVND (reference sequence). V gave up 1 base and J gave up 0 bases, with 11 bases separating them.

The CDR3 DNA reads TGTGCCAGCAGACCTAGCGGGGGACGCCGAGATACGCAGTATTTT. Its translation is CASRPSGGRRDTQYF. The chain employs TRBV28 and TRBJ2-3, with TRBD2 matching 10 bases. The ends lost 6 bases at V and 5 bases at J; junction bases unmatched: 8. Germline V gene data show CDR1 as MDHEN and CDR2 as SYDVKM. This CDR3 has 15 amino acids.

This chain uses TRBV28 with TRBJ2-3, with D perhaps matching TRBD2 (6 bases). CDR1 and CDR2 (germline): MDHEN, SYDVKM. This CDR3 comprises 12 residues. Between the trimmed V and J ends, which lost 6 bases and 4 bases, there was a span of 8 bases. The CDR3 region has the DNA TGTGCCAGCAGCACGGGGGCAGATACGCAGTATTTT. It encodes CASSTGADTQYF.

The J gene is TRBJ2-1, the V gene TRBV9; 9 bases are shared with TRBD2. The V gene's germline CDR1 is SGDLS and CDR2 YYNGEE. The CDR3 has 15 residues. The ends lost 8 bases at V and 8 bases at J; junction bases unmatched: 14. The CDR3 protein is CASGLAGRSRDEQFF. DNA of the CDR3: TGTGCCAGTGGGCTAGCGGGGAGATCTAGGGATGAGCAGTTCTTC.

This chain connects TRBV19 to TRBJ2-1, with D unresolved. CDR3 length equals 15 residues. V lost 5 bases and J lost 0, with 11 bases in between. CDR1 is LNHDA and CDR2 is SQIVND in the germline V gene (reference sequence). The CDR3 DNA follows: TGTGCCAGTAGTCTCCAACACCTCTCCTACAATGAGCAGTTCTTC. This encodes CASSLQHLSYNEQFF. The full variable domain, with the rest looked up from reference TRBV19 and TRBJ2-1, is DGGITQSPKYLFRKEGQNVTLSCEQNLNHDAMYWYRQDPGQGLRLIYYSQIVNDFQKGDIAEGYSVSREKKESFPLTVTSAQKNPTAFYLCASSLQHLSYNEQFFGPGTRLTVL.

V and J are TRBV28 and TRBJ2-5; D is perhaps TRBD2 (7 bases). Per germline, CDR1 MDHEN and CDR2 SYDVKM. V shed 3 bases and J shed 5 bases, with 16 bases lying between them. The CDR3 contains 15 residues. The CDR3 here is CASSFSRGAGETQYF. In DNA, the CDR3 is TGTGCCAGCAGTTTTTCTCGGGGGGCGGGGGAGACCCAGTACTTC.

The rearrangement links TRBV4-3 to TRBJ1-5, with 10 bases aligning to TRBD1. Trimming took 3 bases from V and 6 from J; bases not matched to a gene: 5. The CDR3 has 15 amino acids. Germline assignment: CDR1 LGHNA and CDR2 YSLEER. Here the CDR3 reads CASSQDRGGAQPQHF. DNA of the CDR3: TGCGCCAGCAGCCAGGACAGGGGGGGAGCTCAGCCCCAGCATTTT.

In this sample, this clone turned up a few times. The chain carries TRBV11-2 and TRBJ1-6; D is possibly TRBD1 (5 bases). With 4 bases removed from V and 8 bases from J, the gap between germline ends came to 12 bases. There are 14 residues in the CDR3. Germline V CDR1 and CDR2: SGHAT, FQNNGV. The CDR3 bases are TGTGCCAGCAGCTGGGGGGAGATGCATTCACCCCTCCACTTT. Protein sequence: CASSWGEMHSPLHF.

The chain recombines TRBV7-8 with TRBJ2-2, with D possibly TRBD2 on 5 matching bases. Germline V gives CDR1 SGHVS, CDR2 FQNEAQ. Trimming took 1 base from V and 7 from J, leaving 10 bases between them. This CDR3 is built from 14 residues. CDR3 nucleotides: TGTGCCAGCAGCTTAGATTCGGGATACGGGGAGCTGTTTTTT. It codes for CASSLDSGYGELFF.

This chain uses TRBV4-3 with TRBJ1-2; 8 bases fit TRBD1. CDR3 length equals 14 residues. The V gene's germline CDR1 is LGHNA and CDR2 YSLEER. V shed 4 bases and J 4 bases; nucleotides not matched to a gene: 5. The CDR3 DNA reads TGCGCCAGCAGCCCCGGACAGGGTGGCTATGGCTACACCTTC. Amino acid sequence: CASSPGQGGYGYTF.

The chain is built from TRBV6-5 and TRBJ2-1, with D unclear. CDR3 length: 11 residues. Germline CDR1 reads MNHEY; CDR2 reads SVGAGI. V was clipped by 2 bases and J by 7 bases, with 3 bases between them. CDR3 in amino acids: CASSYLNEQFF. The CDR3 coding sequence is TGTGCCAGCAGTTACCTGAATGAGCAGTTCTTC.

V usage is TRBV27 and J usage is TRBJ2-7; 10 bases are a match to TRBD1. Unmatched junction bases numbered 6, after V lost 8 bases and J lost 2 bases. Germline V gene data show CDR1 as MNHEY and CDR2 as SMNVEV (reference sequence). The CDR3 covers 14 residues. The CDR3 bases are TGTGCCAGCGGCCCGGGACAGGGGACCTACGAGCAGTACTTC. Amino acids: CASGPGQGTYEQYF.

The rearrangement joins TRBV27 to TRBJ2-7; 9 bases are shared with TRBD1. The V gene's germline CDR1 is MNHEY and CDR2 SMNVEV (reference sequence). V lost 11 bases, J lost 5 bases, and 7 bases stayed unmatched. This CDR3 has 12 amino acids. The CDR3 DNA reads TGTGCCGCGGGGGACAGGGTACACGAGCAGTACTTC. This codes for CAAGDRVHEQYF.

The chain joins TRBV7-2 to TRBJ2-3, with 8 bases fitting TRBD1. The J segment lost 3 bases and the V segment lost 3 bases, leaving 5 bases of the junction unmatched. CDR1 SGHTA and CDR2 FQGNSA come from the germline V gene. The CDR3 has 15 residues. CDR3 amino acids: CASSFAYRGTDTQYF. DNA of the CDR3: TGTGCCAGCAGCTTTGCCTACAGGGGGACAGATACGCAGTATTTT.

The CDR3 DNA sequence: TGTGCCAGCAGCCAATTAGGGGACACGAGCTCCTACGAGCAGTACTTC. Translating it yields CASSQLGDTSSYEQYF. V and J are TRBV16 and TRBJ2-7, with D possibly matching TRBD1 (6 bases). There are 16 residues in the CDR3. Germline CDR1 reads KGHSY; CDR2 reads FQNENV. The V end lost 1 base, the J end lost 0 bases, and 13 bases lay between the germline ends.

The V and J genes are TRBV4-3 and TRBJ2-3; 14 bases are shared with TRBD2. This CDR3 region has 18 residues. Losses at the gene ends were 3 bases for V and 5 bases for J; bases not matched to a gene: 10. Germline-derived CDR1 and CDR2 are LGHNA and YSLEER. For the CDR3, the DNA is TGCGCCAGCAGCCAGGACGGACTAGCGGGGGGCCTTGTAGATACGCAGTATTTT. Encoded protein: CASSQDGLAGGLVDTQYF.

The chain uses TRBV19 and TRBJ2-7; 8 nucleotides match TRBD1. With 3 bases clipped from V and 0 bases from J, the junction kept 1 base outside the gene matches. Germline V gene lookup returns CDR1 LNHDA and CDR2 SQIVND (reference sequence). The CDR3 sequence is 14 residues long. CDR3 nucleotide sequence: TGTGCCAGTAGTATTGGACAGGGCTCCTACGAGCAGTACTTC. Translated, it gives CASSIGQGSYEQYF. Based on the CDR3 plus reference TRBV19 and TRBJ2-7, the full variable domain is DGGITQSPKYLFRKEGQNVTLSCEQNLNHDAMYWYRQDPGQGLRLIYYSQIVNDFQKGDIAEGYSVSREKKESFPLTVTSAQKNPTAFYLCASSIGQGSYEQYFGPGTRLTVT.

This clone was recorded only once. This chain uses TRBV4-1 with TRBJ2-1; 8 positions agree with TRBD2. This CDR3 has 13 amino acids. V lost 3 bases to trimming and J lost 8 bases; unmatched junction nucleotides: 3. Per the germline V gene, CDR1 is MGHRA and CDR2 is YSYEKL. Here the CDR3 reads CASSQETSDEQFF. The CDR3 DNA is TGCGCCAGCAGCCAGGAGACTAGCGATGAGCAGTTCTTC.

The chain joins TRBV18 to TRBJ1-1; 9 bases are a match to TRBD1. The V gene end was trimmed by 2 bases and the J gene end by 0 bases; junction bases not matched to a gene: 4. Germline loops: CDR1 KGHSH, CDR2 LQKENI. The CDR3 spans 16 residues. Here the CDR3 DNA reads TGTGCCAGCTCACCAGACAGGGGGAAAATGAACACTGAAGCTTTCTTT. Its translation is CASSPDRGKMNTEAFF.

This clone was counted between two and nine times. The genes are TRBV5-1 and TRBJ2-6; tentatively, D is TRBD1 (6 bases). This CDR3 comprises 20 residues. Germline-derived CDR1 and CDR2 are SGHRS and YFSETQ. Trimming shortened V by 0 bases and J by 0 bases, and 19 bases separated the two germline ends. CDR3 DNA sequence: TGCGCCAGCAGCTTGGTGGAACAGGGTAGGCTTCTCTCTGGGGCCAACGTCCTGACTTTC. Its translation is CASSLVEQGRLLSGANVLTF.

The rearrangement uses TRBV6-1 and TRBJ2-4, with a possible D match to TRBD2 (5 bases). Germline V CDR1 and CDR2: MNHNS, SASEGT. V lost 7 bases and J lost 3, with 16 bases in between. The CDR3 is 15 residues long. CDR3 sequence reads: CASNGDGVSKNIQYF. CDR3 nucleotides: TGTGCCAGCAATGGTGACGGGGTCAGCAAAAACATTCAGTACTTC.

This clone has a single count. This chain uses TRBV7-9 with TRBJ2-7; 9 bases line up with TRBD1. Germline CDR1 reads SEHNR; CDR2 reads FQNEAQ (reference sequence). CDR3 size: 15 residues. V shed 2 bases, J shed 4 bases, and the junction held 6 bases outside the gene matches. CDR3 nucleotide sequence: TGTGCCAGCAGCTTAATGGGACAGGGTCTTTACGAGCAGTACTTC. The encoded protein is CASSLMGQGLYEQYF.

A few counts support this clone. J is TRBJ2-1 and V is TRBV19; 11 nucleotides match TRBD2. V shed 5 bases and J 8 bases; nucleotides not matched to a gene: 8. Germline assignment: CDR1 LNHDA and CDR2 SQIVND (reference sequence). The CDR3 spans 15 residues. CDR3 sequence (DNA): TGTGCCAGTAGTTCGACTAGCGGGGATTTCGATGAGCAGTTCTTC. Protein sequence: CASSSTSGDFDEQFF. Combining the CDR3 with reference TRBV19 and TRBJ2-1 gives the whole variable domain DGGITQSPKYLFRKEGQNVTLSCEQNLNHDAMYWYRQDPGQGLRLIYYSQIVNDFQKGDIAEGYSVSREKKESFPLTVTSAQKNPTAFYLCASSSTSGDFDEQFFGPGTRLTVL.

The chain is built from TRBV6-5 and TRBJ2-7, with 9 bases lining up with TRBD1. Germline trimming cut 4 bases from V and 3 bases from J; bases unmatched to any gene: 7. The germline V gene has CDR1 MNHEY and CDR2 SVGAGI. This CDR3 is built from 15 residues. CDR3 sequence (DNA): TGTGCCAGCAGTTGGGACAGGGAGGCCCACTACGAGCAGTACTTC. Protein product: CASSWDREAHYEQYF.

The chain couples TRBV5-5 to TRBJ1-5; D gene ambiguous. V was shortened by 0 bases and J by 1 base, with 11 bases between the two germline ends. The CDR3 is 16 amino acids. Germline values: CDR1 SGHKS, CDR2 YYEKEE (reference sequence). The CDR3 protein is CASSLGATTSNQPQHF. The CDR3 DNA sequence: TGTGCCAGCAGCTTGGGAGCCACGACAAGCAATCAGCCCCAGCATTTT. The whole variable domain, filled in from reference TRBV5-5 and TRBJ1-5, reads DAGVTQSPTHLIKTRGQQVTLRCSPISGHKSVSWYQQVLGQGPQFIFQYYEKEERGRGNFPDRFSARQFPNYSSELNVNALLLGDSALYLCASSLGATTSNQPQHFGDGTRLSIL.